Described below is a single T cell receptor (beta chain) sequence and its context. What it binds is not known. This entry comes from a study of T cell responses to AZD1222 COVID-19 vaccine. Findings and caveats of the study: Regions 160-218 and 743-854 dominated among vaccine-associated CD4 TCRs spanning spike. Epitopes outside B.1.351 and B.1.1.7 mutated regions reportedly drew nearly half of spike TCRs. Clonal diversity was possibly underestimated; the donors were predominantly white British and more often female. At baseline, just a handful of AZD1222 recipients tested seropositive.

Germline V gene sequence: CDR1 SGHNT, CDR2 YYREEE (reference sequence). The V segment lost 3 bases and the J segment 5 bases; nucleotides outside the gene matches: 7. CDR3 length equals 15 residues. The assay was immunoSEQ multiplex PCR, and TCRdb's table has in-frame clones only and misses some. Of approximately 100,000 clones in the sample, 89% were seen once. This receptor was identified in an adult in good health. Sequencing was performed on peripheral blood, taken on day 0 of AZD1222 vaccination. The chain joins TRBV5-4 to TRBJ1-4; 7 nucleotides align to TRBD1. DNA of the CDR3: TGTGCCAGCAGCTCTTCGACAGGGCTCAATGAAAAACTGTTTTTT. Translated, it gives CASSSSTGLNEKLFF.